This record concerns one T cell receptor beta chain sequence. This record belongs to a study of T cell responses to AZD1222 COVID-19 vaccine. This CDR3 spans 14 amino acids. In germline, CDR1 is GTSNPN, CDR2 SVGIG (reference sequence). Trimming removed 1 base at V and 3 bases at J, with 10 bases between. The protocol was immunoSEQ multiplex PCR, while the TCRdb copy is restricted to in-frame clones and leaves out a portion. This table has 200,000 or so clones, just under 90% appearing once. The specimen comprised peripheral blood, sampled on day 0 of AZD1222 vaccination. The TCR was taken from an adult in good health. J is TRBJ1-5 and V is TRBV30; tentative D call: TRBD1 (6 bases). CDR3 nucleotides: TGTGCCTGGAGTGGGACAGATCTCAATCAGCCCCAGCATTTT. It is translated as CAWSGTDLNQPQHF.